These 27 T cell receptor beta chains share one sample of origin, sequenced in a study of T cell responses to AZD1222 COVID-19 vaccine. The repertoire was sequenced with immunoSEQ multiplex PCR; TCRdb's copy has only in-frame clones and lacks some. The sample has about 120,000 clones, 85% to 95% seen once. The sample here was peripheral blood, taken 28 days after the second AZD1222 dose. The receptors shown here come from an adult who received the AZD1222 COVID-19 vaccine.

This chain uses TRBV11-2 with TRBJ1-3; TRBD1 is a possible D gene (5 bases). This CDR3 has 17 residues. Deletions cut 4 bases from V and 2 bases from J, with 18 bases between. Germline lookup yields CDR1 SGHAT and CDR2 FQNNGV. In DNA form, the CDR3 reads TGTGCCAGCAGCTCCCCGGGGGGGGTCCCAACTGGAAACACCATATATTTT. Translated, it gives CASSSPGGVPTGNTIYF.

CDR3 sequence: CASSYSSGGTHTNTQYF. CDR3 sequence (DNA): TGTGCCAGCAGTTACTCGTCGGGGGGCACCCACACGAATACGCAGTATTTT. V is TRBV6-2 or TRBV6-3 and J is TRBJ2-3, with D possibly matching TRBD2 (7 bases). Germline V gives CDR1 MNHEY, CDR2 SVGEGT. CDR3 length: 17 residues. V was pared by 0 bases and J by 7 bases, with 20 bases between.

The chain links TRBV10-3 to TRBJ2-1; either TRBD1 or TRBD2 may supply D (5 bases each). CDR3 size: 14 residues. Per the germline V gene, CDR1 is ENHRY and CDR2 is SYGVKD. The germline V and J ends were trimmed by 6 bases and 8 bases, with 17 bases remaining between them. In DNA form, the CDR3 reads TGTGCCATCAGGGGGGAGAGGGGAAGCTATGAGCAGTTCTTC. Encoded protein: CAIRGERGSYEQFF.

The chain has TRBV18 and TRBJ2-5, with 8 bases lining up with TRBD1. CDR1 is KGHSH and CDR2 is LQKENI in the germline V gene. Losses at the gene ends were 6 bases for V and 2 bases for J; bases not matched to a gene: 5. This CDR3 has 14 amino acids. The CDR3 DNA reads as TGTGCCAGCTCTCCCAGGACAGGGCAAGAGACCCAGTACTTC. Its protein product is CASSPRTGQETQYF.

The chain carries TRBV28 and TRBJ1-3; 8 bases fit TRBD1. The CDR3 loop spans 16 amino acids. J lost 4 bases, V lost 5 bases, and 10 bases had no gene match. Per the germline V gene, CDR1 is MDHEN and CDR2 is SYDVKM. This chain's CDR3 is CASSTQTGAGGNTIYF. DNA for the CDR3: TGTGCCAGCAGTACTCAGACAGGGGCAGGCGGAAACACCATATATTTT.

The rearrangement links TRBV27 to TRBJ1-1, with D maybe TRBD1 (6 bases). The CDR3 spans 14 residues. The germline gives CDR1 MNHEY, CDR2 SMNVEV (reference sequence). V lost 6 bases, J lost 5 bases, and 16 bases lay in between. CDR3 sequence: CASRDRTQGTEAFF. For the CDR3, the DNA is TGTGCCAGCAGAGACAGGACCCAGGGGACTGAAGCTTTCTTT.

The rearrangement links TRBV6-5 to TRBJ1-1; D not resolved. The CDR3 consists of 15 residues. Per germline, CDR1 MNHEY and CDR2 SVGAGI. V lost 2 bases and J 2 bases, leaving 12 bases between the germline ends. This CDR3 reads CASSYHRPLNTEAFF. CDR3 in DNA: TGTGCCAGCAGTTACCATCGACCGCTCAACACTGAAGCTTTCTTT.

This chain uses TRBV6-5 with TRBJ1-1; perhaps TRBD1 as D (6 bases). The V gene's germline CDR1 is MNHEY and CDR2 SVGAGI. The V gene lost 8 bases and the J gene lost 3 bases, with 13 bases spanning the gap. This CDR3 is built from 13 residues. The CDR3 DNA follows: TGTGCCAGCGGGGGGGGGCTGGACACTGAAGCTTTCTTT. It encodes CASGGGLDTEAFF.

The J gene is TRBJ2-1, the V gene TRBV11-2, with a tentative D call TRBD1 (7 bases). Germline V gene lookup returns CDR1 SGHAT and CDR2 FQNNGV. V lost 4 bases, J lost 6 bases, and 19 bases lay in between. The CDR3 has 16 residues. Here the CDR3 reads CASSSNRGLGFNEQFF. The CDR3, as DNA: TGTGCCAGCAGCTCTAACAGGGGACTTGGGTTCAATGAGCAGTTCTTC.

The rearrangement uses TRBV3-1 (or the pseudogene TRBV3-2) and TRBJ2-1; 13 nucleotides agree with TRBD2. The J segment lost 7 bases and the V segment lost 4 bases, leaving 7 bases of the junction unmatched. CDR3 length: 16 amino acids. Germline V gene sequence: CDR1 LGHDT, CDR2 YNNKEL (reference sequence). CDR3 region: CASSPTSGRAGNEQFF. CDR3 DNA sequence: TGTGCCAGCAGCCCTACTAGCGGGAGGGCCGGAAATGAGCAGTTCTTC.

This chain joins TRBV7-9 and TRBJ2-1; no definite D call. The CDR3 contains 11 residues. The V and J ends lost 5 bases and 7 bases respectively, with 6 bases between them. CDR1 SEHNR and CDR2 FQNEAQ come from the germline V gene (reference sequence). The CDR3 is CASSRTNEQFF. CDR3 DNA sequence: TGTGCCAGCAGCCGTACTAATGAGCAGTTCTTC.

The V and J genes are TRBV12-3 or TRBV12-4 and TRBJ1-1, with a weak D call TRBD1 (5 bases). V lost 8 bases, J lost 0 bases, and 10 bases lay in between. The CDR3 loop spans 13 amino acids. DNA for the CDR3: TGTGCCAGCCTCAGGGAGATGAACACTGAAGCTTTCTTT. Translated, it gives CASLREMNTEAFF.

J is TRBJ1-1 and V is TRBV2; the match to TRBD1 covers 8 bases. Germline-derived CDR1 and CDR2 are SNHLY and FYNNEI. The CDR3 extends over 15 amino acids. Losses at the gene ends were 9 bases for V and 0 bases for J; bases not matched to a gene: 9. Written as DNA, the CDR3 is TGTGCCAGTCCGAGGACAGGGTTTATGAACACTGAAGCTTTCTTT. It yields the protein CASPRTGFMNTEAFF.

The rearrangement uses TRBV1 and TRBJ2-3; no DNA check was done on the table's D call, TRBD1. TRBV1 is a pseudogene. CDR3 length: 16 residues. CDR3: CTSSQDRMVGGHTQYF. The CDR3 DNA sequence: TGCACCAGCAGCCAAGATCGGATGGTAGGGGGCCATACGCAGTATTTT.

The chain uses TRBV19 and TRBJ1-2, with 9 bases that match TRBD1. The V gene's germline CDR1 is LNHDA and CDR2 SQIVND (reference sequence). The junction had 10 bases not matched to a gene; V was cut back by 3 bases and J by 2 bases. This CDR3 has 17 residues. DNA for the CDR3: TGTGCCAGTAGTATTTTGGACCTGGGACAGGGAAACTATGGCTACACCTTC. Translating gives CASSILDLGQGNYGYTF.

The V gene is TRBV5-6, the J gene TRBJ2-7, with 9 bases identical to TRBD1. Germline CDR1 reads SGHDT; CDR2 reads YYEEEE. The V and J ends lost 0 bases and 3 bases, in that order; junction bases with no gene match: 10. The CDR3 spans 17 residues. The CDR3 is CASSLEGTGRGIYEQYF. CDR3 in DNA: TGTGCCAGCAGCTTGGAAGGGACAGGGAGAGGCATCTACGAGCAGTACTTC.

The table lists this clone with a few counts. The chain uses TRBV13 and TRBJ2-3; D is unresolved. The germline gives CDR1 PRHDT, CDR2 FYEKMQ (reference sequence). V was cut by 3 bases and J by 2 bases, with 15 bases left in between. CDR3 length equals 16 residues. For the CDR3, the DNA is TGTGCCAGCAGCTTTAAAACCTCAGAGTTCACAGATACGCAGTATTTT. This sequence encodes CASSFKTSEFTDTQYF.

V gene TRBV28 combines with J gene TRBJ2-7; a weak D match, TRBD1 (5 bases). Trimming stripped 6 bases from V and 2 bases from J, with 14 bases between. This CDR3 spans 14 amino acids. Germline assignment: CDR1 MDHEN and CDR2 SYDVKM. The CDR3 coding sequence is TGTGCCAGCAGCACCCCCCAAGGGGCCTACGAGCAGTACTTC. As protein: CASSTPQGAYEQYF.

This clone was recorded only once. V is TRBV4-1 and J is TRBJ2-3; weak D call: TRBD2 (6 bases). The length of the CDR3 is 15 residues. Trimming took off 4 bases at V and 2 bases at J, with 13 bases between the two ends. Germline V gene lookup returns CDR1 MGHRA and CDR2 YSYEKL. CDR3 amino acids: CASSPGPGDTDTQYF. In DNA, the CDR3 is TGCGCCAGCAGCCCGGGCCCGGGGGACACAGATACGCAGTATTTT.

The J gene is TRBJ1-3, the V gene TRBV19, with D maybe TRBD1 (5 bases). The CDR3 is made up of 14 amino acids. Germline CDR1 LNHDA, CDR2 SQIVND (reference sequence). V was pared by 7 bases and J by 0 bases, with 10 bases between. Written as DNA, the CDR3 is TGTGCCAGTAATGACAGATCCTCTGGAAACACCATATATTTT. Protein sequence: CASNDRSSGNTIYF.

This sequence joins TRBV11-3 and TRBJ2-3, with 7 bases matching TRBD1. The CDR3 covers 15 residues. V lost 3 bases to trimming and J lost 2 bases; unmatched junction nucleotides: 5. Germline values: CDR1 SGHNT, CDR2 YENEEA. The CDR3 coding sequence is TGTGCCAGCAGCTTTGGGACAGAGTTCACAGATACGCAGTATTTT. Its translation: CASSFGTEFTDTQYF.

V gene TRBV4-3 combines with J gene TRBJ2-7, with 9 bases aligning to TRBD1. Trimming cost V 0 bases and J 1 base; bases outside gene matches: 1. Looked up from germline, CDR1 is LGHNA and CDR2 is YSLEER. The CDR3 totals 15 residues. The CDR3 DNA is TGCGCCAGCAGCCAAGATGGGACAGGGTCCTACGAGCAGTACTTC. Encoded protein: CASSQDGTGSYEQYF.

This chain links TRBV5-4 with TRBJ1-3; D unclear. CDR1 and CDR2 from the germline V gene are SGHNT and YYREEE (reference sequence). CDR3 size: 15 residues. The V end was cut by 2 bases, the J end by 0 bases, with 9 bases between. CDR3 loop: CASSFIGNSGNTIYF. CDR3 coding DNA: TGTGCCAGCAGCTTTATAGGAAACTCTGGAAACACCATATATTTT.

V is TRBV12-3 or TRBV12-4 and J is TRBJ2-7; D uncertain. The CDR3 runs 12 residues. The V gene lost 5 bases and the J gene lost 10 bases, with 15 bases spanning the gap. The CDR3 coding sequence is TGTGCCAGCAGTCCGACCCCCCGGGTTCAGTACTTC. Its translation is CASSPTPRVQYF.

The chain has TRBV3-1 (or the pseudogene TRBV3-2) and TRBJ2-1, with 15 bases aligning to TRBD2. J lost 7 bases, V lost 5 bases, and 6 bases had no gene match. Germline V lookup: CDR1 LGHDT, CDR2 YNNKEL (reference sequence). This CDR3 is 16 amino acids long. The CDR3 DNA follows: TGTGCCAGCAGCTGGACTAGCGGGAGGGACGAGAATGAGCAGTTCTTC. Translation gives CASSWTSGRDENEQFF.

This clone has a single count. The chain combines TRBV11-2 with TRBJ2-3; TRBD2 matches at 10 bases. CDR1 SGHAT and CDR2 FQNNGV come from the germline V gene. The CDR3 extends over 15 amino acids. V gave up 2 bases and J gave up 2 bases; unmatched junction bases: 1. This CDR3 is CASSLTSGVTDTQYF. The CDR3 bases are TGTGCCAGCAGCTTAACTAGCGGGGTCACAGATACGCAGTATTTT.

In this sample, this clone turned up once. The rearrangement links TRBV7-9 to TRBJ1-2; D gene unclear. The CDR3 covers 14 residues. V was shortened by 3 bases and J by 3 bases, with 11 bases between the two germline ends. Germline V gene sequence: CDR1 SEHNR, CDR2 FQNEAQ (reference sequence). The CDR3 DNA reads as TGTGCCAGCAGCTTCGGACTTGCGGACTATGGCTACACCTTC. Encoded protein: CASSFGLADYGYTF. Together with reference TRBV7-9 and TRBJ1-2, the CDR3 gives the full variable domain: DTGVSQNPRHKITKRGQNVTFRCDPISEHNRLYWYRQTLGQGPEFLTYFQNEAQLEKSRLLSDRFSAERPKGSFSTLEIQRTEQGDSAMYLCASSFGLADYGYTFGSGTRLTVV.